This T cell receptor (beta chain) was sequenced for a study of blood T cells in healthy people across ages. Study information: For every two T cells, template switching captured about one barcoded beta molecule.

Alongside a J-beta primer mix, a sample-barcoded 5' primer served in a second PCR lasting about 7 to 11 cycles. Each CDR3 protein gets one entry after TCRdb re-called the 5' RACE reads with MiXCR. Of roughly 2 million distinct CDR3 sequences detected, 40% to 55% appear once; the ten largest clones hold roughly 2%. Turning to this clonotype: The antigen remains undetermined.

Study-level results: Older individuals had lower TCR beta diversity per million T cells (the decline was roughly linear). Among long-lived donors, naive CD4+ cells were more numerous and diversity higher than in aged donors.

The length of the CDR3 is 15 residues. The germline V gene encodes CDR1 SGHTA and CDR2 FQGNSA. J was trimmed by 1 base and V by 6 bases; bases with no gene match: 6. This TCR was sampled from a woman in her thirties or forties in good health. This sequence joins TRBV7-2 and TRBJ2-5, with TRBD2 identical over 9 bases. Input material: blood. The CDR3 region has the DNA TGTGCCAGCAGAGACCCGGGACTAGCCCAAGAGACCCAGTACTTC. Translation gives CASRDPGLAQETQYF. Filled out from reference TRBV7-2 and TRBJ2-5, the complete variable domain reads GAGVSQSPSNKVTEKGKDVELRCDPISGHTALYWYRQSLGQGLEFLIYFQGNSAPDKSGLPSDRFSAERTGGSVSTLTIQRTQQEDSAVYLCASRDPGLAQETQYFGPGTRLLVL.